This TCR beta chain was retrieved from a study of T cell clones after liver transplantation. The overall study: In this trial, immunosuppression withdrawal was attempted within 2 years of liver transplant. Notes on the study in general: Migration into the graft, not deletion, may explain lost graft donor-reactive T cells.

Regarding this clone: Its antigen is undetermined.

The germline V gene has CDR1 SNHLY and CDR2 FYNNEI. Trimming took off 11 bases at V and 6 bases at J, with 25 bases between the two ends. This CDR3 spans 15 amino acids. The protocol was immunoSEQ multiplex PCR, while the TCRdb copy is restricted to in-frame clones and leaves out a portion. The sample lists about 20,000 clones, approximately 92% seen once, with 10% to 15% in the top ten. The sample was CD8+ T cells from blood, taken approximately 3.5 years after liver transplant. This clonotype was obtained from a human patient who received a liver transplant. Among the T cells, some may be from the graft donor. The genes are TRBV2 and TRBJ2-5; the D gene is possibly TRBD1 (6 bases). The CDR3 DNA reads as TGTGCCTGCCCCGGGGCAGGCAGGGGAGTACAGACCCAGTACTTC. It encodes CACPGAGRGVQTQYF.